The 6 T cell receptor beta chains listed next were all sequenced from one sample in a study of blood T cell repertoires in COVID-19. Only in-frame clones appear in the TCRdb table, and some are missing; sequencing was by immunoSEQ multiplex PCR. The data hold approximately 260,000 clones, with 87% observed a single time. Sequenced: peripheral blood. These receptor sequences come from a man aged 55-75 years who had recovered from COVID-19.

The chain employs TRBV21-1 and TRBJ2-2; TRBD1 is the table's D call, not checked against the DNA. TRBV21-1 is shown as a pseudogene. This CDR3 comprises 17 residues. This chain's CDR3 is CASSKEEGQGGTGELFF. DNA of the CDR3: TGTGCCAGCAGCAAAGAAGAAGGACAGGGAGGAACCGGGGAGCTGTTTTTT.

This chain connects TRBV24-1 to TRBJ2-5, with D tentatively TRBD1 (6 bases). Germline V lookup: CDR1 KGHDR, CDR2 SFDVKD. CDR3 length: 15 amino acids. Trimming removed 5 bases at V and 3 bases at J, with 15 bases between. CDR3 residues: CATSGPQGPEETQYF. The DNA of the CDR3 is TGTGCCACCAGTGGACCTCAGGGGCCTGAAGAGACCCAGTACTTC.

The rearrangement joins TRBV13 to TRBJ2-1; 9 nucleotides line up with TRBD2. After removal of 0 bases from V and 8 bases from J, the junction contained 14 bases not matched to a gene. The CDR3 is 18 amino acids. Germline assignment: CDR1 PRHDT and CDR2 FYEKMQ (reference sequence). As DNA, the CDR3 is TGTGCCAGCAGCTTAGGTAGTAGCGGGGGACCTATTACGGATGAGCAGTTCTTC. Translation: CASSLGSSGGPITDEQFF.

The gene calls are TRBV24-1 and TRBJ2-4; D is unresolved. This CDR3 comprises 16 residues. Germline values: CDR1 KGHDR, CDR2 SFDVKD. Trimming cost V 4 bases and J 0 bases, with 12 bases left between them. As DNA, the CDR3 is TGTGCCACCAGTGACCCCAGGCTTGGAGCCAAAAACATTCAGTACTTC. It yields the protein CATSDPRLGAKNIQYF.

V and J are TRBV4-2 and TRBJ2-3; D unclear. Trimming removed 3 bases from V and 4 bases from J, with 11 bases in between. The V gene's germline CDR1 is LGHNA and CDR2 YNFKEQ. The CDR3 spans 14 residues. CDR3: CASSQGPRPDTQYF. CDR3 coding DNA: TGTGCCAGCAGCCAGGGTCCGCGGCCAGATACGCAGTATTTT.

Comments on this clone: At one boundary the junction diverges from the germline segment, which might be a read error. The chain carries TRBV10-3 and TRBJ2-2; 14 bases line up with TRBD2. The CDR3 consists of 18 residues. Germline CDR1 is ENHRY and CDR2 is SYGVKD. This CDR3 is CAVSVRTSGGINTGELFF. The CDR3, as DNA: TGTGCCGTCAGTGTTCGGACTAGCGGGGGGATAAACACCGGGGAGCTGTTTTTT.